This T cell receptor (beta chain) appears in the sequencing data of a study of cytomegalovirus exposure and HLA in healthy donors. Clones were sequenced by immunoSEQ multiplex PCR, and TCRdb holds only the in-frame ones, with some missing. The sample lists 150,000 to 200,000 clones, about nine tenths occurring once. Sequenced input: PBMCs. This clonotype originated in a man aged 25 to 40 in good health and CMV-seropositive.

CDR3 region: CASSSAPAGYTF. CDR3 in DNA: TGTGCCAGCAGCTCTGCCCCAGCTGGCTACACCTTC. The chain uses TRBV13 and TRBJ1-2, with D uncertain. Trimming pared 4 bases from V and 7 bases from J, leaving 10 bases between. The CDR3 extends over 12 amino acids. Per germline, CDR1 PRHDT and CDR2 FYEKMQ (reference sequence). The full variable domain, with the rest looked up from reference TRBV13 and TRBJ1-2, is AAGVIQSPRHLIKEKRETATLKCYPIPRHDTVYWYQQGPGQDPQFLISFYEKMQSDKGSIPDRFSAQQFSDYHSELNMSSLELGDSALYFCASSSAPAGYTFGSGTRLTVV.